Listed below are T cell receptor beta chains from one sample, sequenced in a study of blood T cell repertoires in COVID-19. Here immunoSEQ multiplex PCR was the method, and the copy in TCRdb shows in-frame clones only, minus some. This sample has hundreds of thousands of clones, with roughly 89% found just once. The sequencing input was peripheral blood. These receptors originate from a man in his forties or fifties with acute or convalescent COVID-19. Both conserved end residues are part of each CDR3. D genes are given only for firm matches. Rows give clone size only sometimes, using once, few, many, or a class for an expanded clone.

D gene	V gene	J gene	clone size	CDR3 protein	CDR3 DNA
.	TRBV5-1	TRBJ2-4	.	CASSLPREFENIQYF	TGCGCCAGCAGCTTACCCAGGGAATTCGAAAACATTCAGTACTTC
.	TRBV5-1	TRBJ2-7	.	CASSLLEAREQYF	TGCGCCAGCAGCTTGCTCGAGGCTCGGGAGCAGTACTTC
TRBD1	TRBV27	TRBJ1-1	.	CASSFPDRGEAFF	TGTGCCAGCAGTTTTCCGGACAGGGGCGAAGCTTTCTTT
.	TRBV19	TRBJ1-2	.	CASSDRPYGYTF	TGTGCCAGTAGCGACAGGCCCTATGGCTACACCTTC
.	TRBV30	TRBJ1-1	.	CACLRENTEAFF	TGTGCCTGCCTCAGGGAAAACACTGAAGCTTTCTTT
.	TRBV3-1/TRBV3-2	TRBJ1-3	.	CASSPGQFNTIYF	TGTGCCAGCAGCCCAGGACAGTTTAACACCATATATTTT
TRBD1	TRBV7-2	TRBJ2-3	.	CASSLGTGGSTDTQYF	TGTGCCAGCAGCCTGGGGACAGGGGGAAGCACAGATACGCAGTATTTT
TRBD1	TRBV5-5	TRBJ1-1	.	CASSLAPGGPEAFF	TGTGCCAGCAGCTTGGCTCCAGGGGGTCCTGAAGCTTTCTTT
.	TRBV19	TRBJ2-1	.	CASSMRRLNEQFF	TGTGCCAGTAGTATGAGGCGGCTAAATGAGCAGTTCTTC
.	TRBV6-1	TRBJ2-5	.	CASSEVNAGLQETQYF	TGTGCCAGCAGTGAAGTTAACGCCGGGTTGCAGGAGACCCAGTACTTC
.	TRBV5-5	TRBJ1-5	few	CASSPGPGEPQHF	TGTGCCAGCAGCCCCGGGCCCGGGGAGCCCCAGCATTTT
TRBD1	TRBV30	TRBJ1-5	.	CAWSVLTGDTQAQHF	TGTGCCTGGAGTGTATTGACAGGGGATACTCAGGCCCAGCATTTT
TRBD1	TRBV30	TRBJ1-1	.	CACRTGNTEAFF	TGTGCCTGCAGGACAGGGAACACTGAAGCTTTCTTT
.	TRBV2	TRBJ2-7	once	CAARARGYEQYF	TGTGCCGCCCGGGCGAGAGGGTACGAGCAGTACTTC
.	TRBV29-1	TRBJ2-3	.	CSSPGHASTDTQYF	TGCAGCTCCCCGGGACACGCTAGCACAGATACGCAGTATTTT
.	TRBV19	TRBJ2-3	.	CASRRTDTQYF	TGTGCCAGTCGGAGGACAGATACGCAGTATTTT
.	TRBV3-1/TRBV3-2	TRBJ2-1	.	CASSLGGGGGYNEQFF	TGTGCCAGCAGCCTTGGGGGCGGGGGTGGCTACAATGAGCAGTTCTTC
TRBD2	TRBV9	TRBJ2-1	.	CASSRLGSGDYNEQFF	TGTGCCAGCTCTCGGTTAGGAAGCGGGGATTACAATGAGCAGTTCTTC
TRBD1	TRBV27	TRBJ2-3	.	CASSQDRTTTDTQYF	TGTGCCAGCAGCCAGGACAGGACCACCACAGATACGCAGTATTTT
.	TRBV3-1/TRBV3-2	TRBJ2-7	.	CASSQGEVPAYEQYF	TGTGCCAGCAGCCAAGGAGAAGTTCCCGCCTACGAGCAGTACTTC
.	TRBV12-3/TRBV12-4	TRBJ1-4	.	CASSENNEKLFF	TGTGCCAGCAGCGAGAATAATGAAAAACTGTTTTTT
TRBD1	TRBV4-1	TRBJ1-4	.	CASSQGSRGRTNEKLFF	TGCGCCAGCAGCCAAGGTTCCAGGGGGAGAACTAATGAAAAACTGTTTTTT
.	TRBV7-2	TRBJ1-2	.	CASSSRRGYGYTF	TGTGCCAGCAGCTCCCGACGGGGCTATGGCTACACCTTC
TRBD1	TRBV19	TRBJ1-3	once	CASSILTGAPSGNTIYF	TGTGCCAGTAGTATCTTGACAGGGGCACCCTCTGGAAACACCATATATTTT
TRBD1	TRBV6-2/TRBV6-3	TRBJ2-7	once	CASSPDRGLGYEQYF	TGTGCCAGCAGTCCGGACAGGGGGCTTGGCTACGAGCAGTACTTC
.	TRBV5-4	TRBJ1-2	.	CASSLGPLYGYTF	TGTGCCAGCAGCTTGGGGCCTCTCTATGGCTACACCTTC
.	TRBV9	TRBJ1-3	few	CASSVASQGNTIYF	TGTGCCAGCAGCGTAGCCTCTCAGGGAAACACCATATATTTT
TRBD1	TRBV2	TRBJ1-2	once	CASSGPGQGDGYTF	TGTGCCAGCAGTGGTCCAGGACAGGGAGATGGCTACACCTTC
.	TRBV5-1	TRBJ1-6	once	CASSPNEGYNSPLHF	TGCGCCAGCAGCCCTAACGAGGGCTATAATTCACCCCTCCACTTT
.	TRBV19	TRBJ1-1	.	CASKSQGEDEAFF	TGTGCCAGTAAATCACAGGGTGAAGATGAAGCTTTCTTT
.	TRBV6-6	TRBJ2-7	.	CASTSTETYEQYF	TGTGCCAGCACCTCGACGGAGACCTACGAGCAGTACTTC
TRBD1	TRBV6-5	TRBJ1-2	.	CASMPDRSYYGYTF	TGTGCCAGCATGCCGGACAGGAGCTACTATGGCTACACCTTC
.	TRBV10-3	TRBJ2-1	.	CAISESEGLSYNEQFF	TGTGCCATCAGTGAGTCGGAGGGACTCAGCTACAATGAGCAGTTCTTC
.	TRBV6-5	TRBJ2-1	.	CASTLDFYNEQFF	TGTGCCAGCACCCTCGACTTTTACAATGAGCAGTTCTTC
TRBD1	TRBV29-1	TRBJ2-5	.	CSVEVTGKTQYF	TGCAGCGTGGAAGTGACAGGGAAGACCCAGTACTTC
TRBD1	TRBV24-1	TRBJ1-5	.	CATSERTGRSNQPQHF	TGTGCCACCAGTGAACGGACAGGGCGCTCCAATCAGCCCCAGCATTTT
.	TRBV2	TRBJ2-7	.	CASSFSYEQYF	TGTGCCAGCAGCTTCTCCTACGAGCAGTACTTC
TRBD1	TRBV2	TRBJ1-4	.	CASTLGQLNEKLFF	TGTGCCAGCACCCTGGGACAGCTTAATGAAAAACTGTTTTTT
TRBD1	TRBV2	TRBJ1-6	.	CASSDGTGRENSPLHF	TGTGCCAGCAGTGACGGGACAGGGAGGGAGAATTCACCCCTCCACTTT